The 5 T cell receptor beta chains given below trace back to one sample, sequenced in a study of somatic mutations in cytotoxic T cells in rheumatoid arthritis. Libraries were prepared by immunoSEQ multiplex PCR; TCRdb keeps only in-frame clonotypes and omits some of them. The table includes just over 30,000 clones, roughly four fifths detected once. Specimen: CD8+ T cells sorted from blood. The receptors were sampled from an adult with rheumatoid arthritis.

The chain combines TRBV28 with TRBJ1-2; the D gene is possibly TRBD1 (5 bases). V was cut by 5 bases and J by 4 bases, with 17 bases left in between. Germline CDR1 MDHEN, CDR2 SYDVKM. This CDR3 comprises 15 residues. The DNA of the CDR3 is TGTGCCAGCAGTGTCACAGGCGTGAGAACCTATGGCTACACCTTC. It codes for CASSVTGVRTYGYTF.

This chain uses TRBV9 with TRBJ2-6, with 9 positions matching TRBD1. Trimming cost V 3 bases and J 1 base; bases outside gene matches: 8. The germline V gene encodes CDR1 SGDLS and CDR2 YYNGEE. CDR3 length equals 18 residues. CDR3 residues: CASSARDRVFSGANVLTF. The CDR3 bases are TGTGCCAGCAGCGCCCGGGACAGGGTGTTTTCTGGGGCCAACGTCCTGACTTTC. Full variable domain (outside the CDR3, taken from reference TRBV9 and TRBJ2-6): DSGVTQTPKHLITATGQRVTLRCSPRSGDLSVYWYQQSLDQGLQFLIQYYNGEERAKGNILERFSAQQFPDLHSELNLSSLELGDSALYFCASSARDRVFSGANVLTFGAGSRLTVL.

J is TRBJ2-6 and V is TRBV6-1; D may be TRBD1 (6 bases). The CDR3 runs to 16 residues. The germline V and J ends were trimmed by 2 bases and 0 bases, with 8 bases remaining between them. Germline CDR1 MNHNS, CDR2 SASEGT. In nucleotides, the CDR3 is TGTGCCAGCAGTGAACAACAGGGCTCTGGGGCCAACGTCCTGACTTTC. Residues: CASSEQQGSGANVLTF.

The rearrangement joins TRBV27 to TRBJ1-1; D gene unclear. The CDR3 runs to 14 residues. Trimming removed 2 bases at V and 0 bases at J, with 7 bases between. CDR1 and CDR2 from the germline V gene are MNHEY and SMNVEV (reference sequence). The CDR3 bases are TGTGCCAGCAGTTTAAGGTCTTTGAACACTGAAGCTTTCTTT. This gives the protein CASSLRSLNTEAFF.

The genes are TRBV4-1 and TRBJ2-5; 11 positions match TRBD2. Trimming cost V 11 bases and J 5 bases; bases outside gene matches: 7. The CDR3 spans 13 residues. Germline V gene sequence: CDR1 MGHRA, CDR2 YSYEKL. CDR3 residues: CASGVAGGETQYF. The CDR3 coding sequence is TGCGCCTCAGGAGTAGCGGGAGGGGAGACCCAGTACTTC.